This TCR beta chain is from a study of blood T cell repertoires in COVID-19. Study summary: The United States, Italy and Spain provided the acute and convalescent COVID-19 samples.

Per the original methods: For nucleated cells, counts were estimated from reference gene primer amplification. Clones were read by immunoSEQ multiplex PCR, and TCRdb kept only the in-frame ones, dropping some. V and J calls and clone size follow that table, whereas D and trimming were derived from the DNA. This sample has tens of thousands of clones, with roughly 86% found just once. This CDR3 contains 15 residues. Unmatched junction bases numbered 4, after V lost 6 bases and J lost 0 bases. Looked up from germline, CDR1 is LNHDA and CDR2 is SQIVND (reference sequence). The V call is TRBV19, the J call TRBJ1-3; 8 bases agree with TRBD1. The receptor's source is a woman between 45 and 60 years old with active or convalescent COVID-19. The sequencing input was peripheral blood. This CDR3 is CASRRTGGSGNTIYF. CDR3 bases: TGTGCCAGTAGGCGAACAGGGGGCTCTGGAAACACCATATATTTT.